Only a few counts were recorded for the clone carrying this T cell receptor beta chain. Its antigen is still unknown. This sample was taken from a study of TIL therapy for anti-PD-1-resistant metastatic lung cancer. Study summary: Tumors had a median PD-L1 proportion score of more than 5%.

Indicated time point: pre-treatment sample, taken before nivolumab and TIL therapy. Tumor tissue came from excised metastases, mostly pleural nodules or supraclavicular lymph nodes. Tumor harvest preceded PD-1/PD-L1 blockade, followed by nivolumab treatment. This was the immunoSEQ v3 assay. The method was immunoSEQ multiplex PCR; TCRdb's version includes in-frame clones alone and lacks a portion of them. This sample has about 2,100 clones, with roughly 85% found just once. General study results and limits: Compared with baseline intratumoral T cells, expanded TIL cultures were more clonal and less diverse (roughly 6.5% vs 31%).

The V end was cut by 3 bases, the J end by 4 bases, with 11 bases between. The V gene's germline CDR1 is SGHKS and CDR2 YYEKEE (reference sequence). CDR3 length: 13 amino acids. V usage is TRBV5-5 and J usage is TRBJ2-7; D is perhaps TRBD1 (6 bases). Source: tumor tissue, taken at baseline. The receptor's source is a person aged 25-85 years with non-small cell lung cancer. The chain's CDR3 is CASSSWTVYEQYF. CDR3 nucleotides: TGTGCCAGCAGCTCCTGGACAGTATACGAGCAGTACTTC. Based on the CDR3 plus reference TRBV5-5 and TRBJ2-7, the full variable domain is DAGVTQSPTHLIKTRGQQVTLRCSPISGHKSVSWYQQVLGQGPQFIFQYYEKEERGRGNFPDRFSARQFPNYSSELNVNALLLGDSALYLCASSSWTVYEQYFGPGTRLTVT.